This T cell receptor beta chain originates from a study of T cell responses to AZD1222 COVID-19 vaccine. Overall study findings and caveats: The number of AZD1222 recipients seropositive at baseline was only five or six. Reportedly, nearly half the spike-specific TCRs target unmutated variant regions. Spike-specific TCR breadth and depth rose after two AZD1222 doses. Donors, mostly white British, included more females; clonal diversity was possibly underestimated.

Profiled with immunoSEQ multiplex PCR; TCRdb holds only in-frame clones, not every one. The sample has approximately 83,000 clones, about 90% seen once; the top ten hold less than 5.5%. Turning to this clone: Its antigen is still unknown.

Trimming took off 0 bases at V and 4 bases at J, with 2 bases between the two ends. The germline CDR1 and CDR2 sequences are SGHRS and YFSETQ. The length of the CDR3 is 13 residues. Sequenced here: peripheral blood, sampled on day 0 of MenACWY control vaccination. V and J are TRBV5-1 and TRBJ1-6; D unclear. This receptor was identified in an adult in good health. As DNA, the CDR3 is TGCGCCAGCAGCTTGGGTTATAATTCACCCCTCCACTTT. Translating it yields CASSLGYNSPLHF.